The 11 T cell receptor beta chains below all came from one sample that was sequenced in a study of response to subunit inactivated influenza vaccine. Each CDR3 protein gets one entry after TCRdb re-called the RT-PCR reads with MiXCR. There are under 550,000 distinct CDR3 sequences in the sample; approximately 7.3% occur only once, and about an eighth lies in the top ten. The source was PBMCs from blood, collected less than 25 months after vaccination. Receptors originate from a man between 50 and 70 years old who received an inactivated influenza vaccine.

The V gene is TRBV29-1, the J gene TRBJ2-1, with D unclear. V was cut by 5 bases and J by 5 bases, with 13 bases left in between. There are 13 residues in the CDR3. From germline, CDR1 is SQVTM and CDR2 ANQGSEA. The CDR3 here is CSVSKLANNEQFF. The CDR3 DNA sequence: TGCAGCGTTTCCAAACTGGCCAACAATGAGCAGTTCTTC.

This clonotype has more than one count but fewer than ten. The chain is built from TRBV29-1 and TRBJ2-2, with 7 bases aligning to TRBD1. This CDR3 is 14 amino acids long. CDR1 is SQVTM, CDR2 ANQGSEA, per germline. V lost 7 bases and J lost 3; bases outside the gene matches: 8. The CDR3: CSGRDSRDTGELFF. CDR3 sequence (DNA): TGCAGCGGCCGGGACAGTCGGGACACCGGGGAGCTGTTTTTT.

This clonotype was counted only a few times. This sequence joins TRBV12-3 or TRBV12-4 and TRBJ2-5; no clear D gene. The CDR3 contains 13 residues. Trimming removed 5 bases from V and 7 bases from J, with 14 bases in between. The CDR3 DNA is TGTGCCAGCAGTCCTCACACGGGTGGGACCCAGTACTTC. This translates into CASSPHTGGTQYF.

There are many counts of this clonotype. The chain uses TRBV4-2 and TRBJ2-7, with D unresolved. Germline lookup yields CDR1 LGHNA and CDR2 YNFKEQ. The CDR3 loop spans 14 amino acids. V was clipped by 0 bases and J by 1 base, with 7 bases between them. CDR3 region: CASSQDDSSYEQYF. CDR3 nucleotides: TGTGCCAGCAGCCAAGATGACTCGTCCTACGAGCAGTACTTC.

In this sample, this clonotype turned up many times. In DNA form, the CDR3 reads TGTGCCAGCAGCTTCGGACAGGGCAGAAACGAGCAGTACTTC. This gives the protein CASSFGQGRNEQYF. V is TRBV5-5 and J is TRBJ2-7, with TRBD1 identical over 8 bases. The CDR3 has 14 amino acids. V lost 2 bases and J lost 5; bases outside the gene matches: 6. Germline CDR1 is SGHKS and CDR2 is YYEKEE (reference sequence).

The CDR3 protein is CASSFGSGADTQYF. The CDR3, as DNA: TGTGCCAGCAGTTTCGGGTCAGGCGCAGATACGCAGTATTTT. The V and J genes are TRBV12-3 or TRBV12-4 and TRBJ2-3; D call uncertain. The V end lost 3 bases, the J end lost 4 bases, and 11 bases lay between the germline ends. CDR3 size: 14 residues.

The chain employs TRBV18 and TRBJ1-1; D gene unclear. CDR3 length equals 14 residues. The germline CDR1 and CDR2 sequences are KGHSH and LQKENI. Trimming took 2 bases from V and 1 from J, leaving 8 bases between them. CDR3: CASSPSRQNTEAFF. DNA for the CDR3: TGTGCCAGCTCACCAAGCCGCCAGAACACTGAAGCTTTCTTT.

This clonotype was detected only a few times. The chain is built from TRBV28 and TRBJ2-7; possible D gene TRBD2, 5 bases. Trimming removed 8 bases at V and 4 bases at J, with 18 bases between. The CDR3 is 14 residues long. In germline, CDR1 is MDHEN, CDR2 SYDVKM. Here the CDR3 reads CASGPTDSLYEQYF. The CDR3, as DNA: TGTGCCAGCGGCCCGACGGACTCCTTATACGAGCAGTACTTC.

A few counts support this clonotype. J is TRBJ2-7 and V is TRBV20-1; the D is unclear. V was cut by 6 bases and J by 4 bases, with 13 bases left in between. The germline V gene has CDR1 DFQATT and CDR2 SNEGSKA (reference sequence). This CDR3 spans 12 amino acids. The CDR3 sequence is CSASTQAYEQYF. In DNA, the CDR3 is TGCAGTGCCTCCACCCAGGCGTACGAGCAGTACTTC.

This clonotype was detected ten times or more. This rearrangement joins TRBV5-6 to TRBJ2-3, with D perhaps TRBD2 (5 bases). The CDR3 is 15 amino acids. V lost 4 bases and J 4 bases, leaving 16 bases between the germline ends. Germline CDR1 and CDR2: SGHDT and YYEEEE. The CDR3 sequence is CASSEGLRAADTQYF. The CDR3 DNA follows: TGTGCCAGCAGCGAGGGCCTCCGGGCGGCAGATACGCAGTATTTT.

This clonotype was observed many times. The chain recombines TRBV10-3 with TRBJ2-5; D remains ambiguous. Trimming took off 4 bases at V and 2 bases at J, with 11 bases between the two ends. This CDR3 region has 14 residues. Germline assignment: CDR1 ENHRY and CDR2 SYGVKD. CDR3 coding DNA: TGTGCCATCAGTGTTCGACCGAGACAAGAGACCCAGTACTTC. This codes for CAISVRPRQETQYF.